A selection of T cell receptor beta chains follows, all from one sample in a study of T cell responses to AZD1222 COVID-19 vaccine. TCRdb keeps only in-frame clones here, not all; method: immunoSEQ multiplex PCR. Of 100,000 to 150,000 clones in the sample, roughly 90% were seen once. The input for sequencing was peripheral blood, taken on day 0 of AZD1222 vaccination. These receptors were collected from an adult in good health. CDR3s include the opening cysteine and the closing phenylalanine or tryptophan. Fields, in order: V gene, D gene, J gene, clone size, CDR3 protein, CDR3 DNA. The D gene is left open where the match is weak. Size is stated for part of the rows, as once, few or many counts, or as a class when the clone is expanded.

V gene: TRBV7-2
D gene: -
J gene: TRBJ1-2
clone size: -
CDR3 protein: CASSLSYQGSPYGYTF
CDR3 DNA: TGTGCCAGCAGCTTGTCTTATCAGGGGAGTCCCTATGGCTACACCTTC

V gene: TRBV9
D gene: -
J gene: TRBJ2-5
clone size: -
CDR3 protein: CASSVGRMGETQYF
CDR3 DNA: TGTGCCAGCAGCGTAGGTCGGATGGGTGAGACCCAGTACTTC

V gene: TRBV11-3
D gene: TRBD1
J gene: TRBJ2-2
clone size: -
CDR3 protein: CASSSQGAAGELFF
CDR3 DNA: TGTGCCAGCAGCAGTCAGGGGGCGGCCGGGGAGCTGTTTTTT

V gene: TRBV11-1
D gene: -
J gene: TRBJ2-3
clone size: -
CDR3 protein: CASSLVRQPRDTQYF
CDR3 DNA: TGTGCCAGCAGCTTAGTTCGGCAACCTAGGGATACGCAGTATTTT

V gene: TRBV5-1
D gene: TRBD1
J gene: TRBJ1-2
clone size: -
CDR3 protein: CASSRDSLYGYTF
CDR3 DNA: TGCGCCAGCAGTCGGGACAGCCTCTATGGCTACACCTTC

V gene: TRBV2
D gene: -
J gene: TRBJ1-1
clone size: -
CDR3 protein: CASSEVGVTRAFF
CDR3 DNA: TGTGCCAGCAGTGAAGTGGGGGTGACGCGAGCTTTCTTT

V gene: TRBV5-1
D gene: TRBD1
J gene: TRBJ2-7
clone size: -
CDR3 protein: CASSLGDRDYEQYF
CDR3 DNA: TGCGCCAGCAGCTTGGGGGACAGGGATTACGAGCAGTACTTC

V gene: TRBV11-2
D gene: -
J gene: TRBJ2-1
clone size: -
CDR3 protein: CASSLVPGFYNEQFF
CDR3 DNA: TGTGCCAGCAGCTTAGTGCCCGGGTTCTACAATGAGCAGTTCTTC

V gene: TRBV10-3
D gene: -
J gene: TRBJ1-4
clone size: -
CDR3 protein: CAIRVGSNEKLFF
CDR3 DNA: TGTGCCATCAGGGTCGGAAGTAATGAAAAACTGTTTTTT

V gene: TRBV5-4
D gene: -
J gene: TRBJ1-1
clone size: once
CDR3 protein: CASSRTGITEAFF
CDR3 DNA: TGTGCCAGCAGCCGCACGGGGATCACTGAAGCTTTCTTT

V gene: TRBV28
D gene: -
J gene: TRBJ2-7
clone size: once
CDR3 protein: CASSLRGLSYEQYF
CDR3 DNA: TGTGCCAGCAGCCTACGCGGGCTGAGCTACGAGCAGTACTTC

V gene: TRBV7-8
D gene: -
J gene: TRBJ2-1
clone size: -
CDR3 protein: CASSPHPDEQFF
CDR3 DNA: TGTGCCAGCAGCCCACACCCAGATGAGCAGTTCTTC

V gene: TRBV7-2
D gene: -
J gene: TRBJ1-2
clone size: -
CDR3 protein: CASSSPDKFYGYTF
CDR3 DNA: TGTGCCAGCAGCTCACCGGACAAATTCTATGGCTACACCTTC

V gene: TRBV20-1
D gene: -
J gene: TRBJ2-7
clone size: few
CDR3 protein: CSTGPDEQYF
CDR3 DNA: TGCAGCACAGGGCCCGACGAGCAGTACTTC

V gene: TRBV18
D gene: TRBD2
J gene: TRBJ2-2
clone size: -
CDR3 protein: CASSPPAGGRTGELFF
CDR3 DNA: TGTGCCAGCTCACCACCAGCGGGGGGGCGTACCGGGGAGCTGTTTTTT

V gene: TRBV2
D gene: TRBD1
J gene: TRBJ1-2
clone size: -
CDR3 protein: CASRAGQATGYTF
CDR3 DNA: TGTGCCAGCAGGGCTGGACAGGCCACAGGCTACACCTTC

V gene: TRBV11-2
D gene: -
J gene: TRBJ1-1
clone size: -
CDR3 protein: CASSFAQLGAFF
CDR3 DNA: TGTGCCAGCAGCTTTGCCCAGTTAGGAGCTTTCTTT

V gene: TRBV5-1
D gene: -
J gene: TRBJ2-5
clone size: -
CDR3 protein: CASSPGHPPETQYF
CDR3 DNA: TGCGCCAGCAGCCCCGGACACCCACCAGAGACCCAGTACTTC

V gene: TRBV5-5
D gene: TRBD1
J gene: TRBJ2-7
clone size: -
CDR3 protein: CASSTGTGGYEQYF
CDR3 DNA: TGTGCCAGCAGCACCGGGACAGGGGGCTACGAGCAGTACTTC

V gene: TRBV28
D gene: -
J gene: TRBJ1-5
clone size: -
CDR3 protein: CASSFFRVGQPQHF
CDR3 DNA: TGTGCCAGCAGTTTTTTCAGGGTAGGACAGCCCCAGCATTTT

V gene: TRBV29-1
D gene: -
J gene: TRBJ1-4
clone size: -
CDR3 protein: CSVEIQSAKLFF
CDR3 DNA: TGCAGCGTTGAAATCCAAAGCGCAAAACTGTTTTTT

V gene: TRBV6-2/TRBV6-3
D gene: TRBD2
J gene: TRBJ2-7
clone size: few
CDR3 protein: CASSYSPAGAYEQYF
CDR3 DNA: TGTGCCAGCAGTTACTCTCCAGCGGGGGCCTACGAGCAGTACTTC

V gene: TRBV5-1
D gene: -
J gene: TRBJ2-3
clone size: once
CDR3 protein: CASYGGPSTDTQYF
CDR3 DNA: TGCGCCAGCTACGGGGGGCCCAGCACAGATACGCAGTATTTT

V gene: TRBV30
D gene: TRBD1
J gene: TRBJ1-5
clone size: -
CDR3 protein: CAWSVQGGQPQHF
CDR3 DNA: TGTGCCTGGAGTGTACAGGGGGGACAGCCCCAGCATTTT

V gene: TRBV5-1
D gene: -
J gene: TRBJ2-1
clone size: -
CDR3 protein: CASSLIGLPPTDEQFF
CDR3 DNA: TGCGCCAGCAGCTTGATTGGACTACCCCCTACGGATGAGCAGTTCTTC

V gene: TRBV5-1
D gene: TRBD1
J gene: TRBJ1-6
clone size: -
CDR3 protein: CASSLRGQGSGDGSPLHF
CDR3 DNA: TGCGCCAGCAGCTTGAGGGGACAGGGTAGTGGAGATGGTTCACCCCTCCACTTT